Listed below are T cell receptor beta chains from one sample, sequenced in a study of monozygotic twins with inflammatory bowel disease. With the 5' RACE reads reprocessed, TCRdb shows one record per CDR3 protein and no DNA. The repertoire table contains approximately 330,000 distinct CDR3 sequences. The sequenced sample was blood. These TCRs come from a human donor with ulcerative colitis or Crohn's disease, or a healthy co-twin of an affected twin (not recorded which). Both conserved end residues are part of each CDR3.

v_gene,j_gene,CDR3aa
TRBV5-6,TRBJ2-3,CASSLSGPSSTDTQYF
TRBV20-1,TRBJ2-1,CSAPTRAEFYNEQFF
TRBV4-1,TRBJ2-7,CASRERQGGPYEQYF
TRBV19,TRBJ1-6,CASSMGERNNSPLHF
TRBV3-1,TRBJ2-2,CASSQARYTGELFF
TRBV15,TRBJ1-1,CATSRDRGEFTEAFF
TRBV5-1,TRBJ2-3,CASSLVVPGDTQYF
TRBV5-1,TRBJ2-6,CASSWGPGGSGANVLTF
TRBV28,TRBJ2-2,CASSPAGSGYIGELFF
TRBV12-3/TRBV12-4,TRBJ2-2,CASSSWDLSGELFF
TRBV18,TRBJ2-7,CASSRDRPGTGARSYEQYF
TRBV20-1,TRBJ2-3,CSASRDGRPDTQYF
TRBV10-3,TRBJ1-2,CAISEPTGGGTDGYTF
TRBV11-2,TRBJ2-1,CASSLGGGLSEQFF
TRBV10-3,TRBJ2-3,CAISLSSSTDTQYF
TRBV18,TRBJ2-7,CASSPEGSYYEQYF
TRBV20-1,TRBJ1-5,CSARSWDRAGNQPQHF
TRBV2,TRBJ1-5,CASSDAGEKPQHF
TRBV12-5,TRBJ2-1,CASGKGLAGDLLYNEQFF
TRBV2,TRBJ2-1,CASSERLAGGYNEQFF
TRBV12-3/TRBV12-4,TRBJ2-7,CASSWGLAGSSYEQYF
TRBV9,TRBJ2-1,CASSGDIGHNEQFF
TRBV10-2,TRBJ2-3,CASLEAGTDTQYF
TRBV18,TRBJ2-5,CASSPPGREETQYF
TRBV10-2,TRBJ1-5,CASSEAAGRQPQHF
TRBV27,TRBJ2-7,CATSGQEYEQYF
TRBV19,TRBJ2-1,CASTKKVSRDNEQFF
TRBV27,TRBJ2-3,CASSFPGTVTDTQYF
TRBV5-6,TRBJ2-7,CASSLGDSCEQYF
TRBV3-1,TRBJ2-5,CASSPLAGDETQYF
TRBV3-1,TRBJ2-1,CASSQGLSRDEQFF
TRBV29-1,TRBJ2-7,CSAKPDSSYEQYF
TRBV6-5,TRBJ2-4,CASSYGRDTTKNIQYF
TRBV4-1,TRBJ1-1,CASSQVGAGAKLQRTFF
TRBV10-3,TRBJ2-3,CAIRASTSGSSDTQYF
TRBV27,TRBJ2-1,CASSLFGQTSSYNEQFF
TRBV29-1,TRBJ1-1,CSVYRQGAGTEAFF
TRBV20-1,TRBJ1-5,CSATGQDNQPQHF
TRBV7-8,TRBJ2-3,CASSPVRVTDTQYF
TRBV6-1,TRBJ1-1,CASSAALAHLGTEAFF
TRBV14,TRBJ1-1,CASSQRGSFVPEAFF
TRBV5-1,TRBJ2-3,CASSLPGQGADTQYF
TRBV2,TRBJ2-2,CASNEIGTGNTGELFF
TRBV6-2/TRBV6-3,TRBJ2-1,CATSSPLINEQFF
TRBV10-3,TRBJ1-5,CAISEVNQPQHF
TRBV10-3,TRBJ2-2,CAIRTQGAHSTGELFF
TRBV7-7,TRBJ2-7,CASSRGLNPDEQYF
TRBV6-1,TRBJ2-3,CASHGYFTDTQYF
TRBV5-1,TRBJ1-4,CASRLQANNEKLFF
TRBV2,TRBJ2-1,CASNRDGYNEQFF
TRBV5-1,TRBJ1-1,CASSLGYTGEKTEAFF
TRBV24-1,TRBJ2-1,CATSDPGQGHYNEQFF
TRBV5-1,TRBJ2-1,CASSFSGTAVYNEQFF
TRBV5-1,TRBJ2-3,CASSLTAAGDTQYF
TRBV10-1,TRBJ2-3,CASSESPGMGADTQYF
TRBV7-9,TRBJ2-2,CASSLRGTDTRELFF